These 3 T cell receptor beta chains came from one sample sequenced in a study of PD-L1 blockade in urothelial cancer. Using immunoSEQ multiplex PCR, the repertoire was profiled, and TCRdb retains in-frame clones only, with some absent. The sample consists of about 95,000 clones, roughly 90% of them appearing once. Time point noted: pretreatment peripheral blood. This specimen consisted of PBMCs, obtained around atezolizumab (anti-PD-L1) treatment. These receptor sequences come from a man aged 55 to 69 with urothelial cancer.

This chain links TRBV5-1 with TRBJ2-5, with 9 bases aligning to TRBD2. The CDR3 is 13 amino acids. The germline gives CDR1 SGHRS, CDR2 YFSETQ. V was clipped by 5 bases and J by 4 bases; unmatched bases: 3. The CDR3 protein is CASRETSGETQYF. DNA of the CDR3: TGCGCCAGCAGGGAGACTAGCGGAGAGACCCAGTACTTC.

The CDR3 nucleotides are TGTGCCAGCAGCTCTCAACCTACTACTAGCACAGATACGCAGTATTTT. As protein: CASSSQPTTSTDTQYF. The V call is TRBV11-2, the J call TRBJ2-3; D gene unclear. The CDR3 contains 16 residues. V lost 4 bases, J lost 0 bases, and 14 bases lay in between. Germline assignment: CDR1 SGHAT and CDR2 FQNNGV.

The J gene is TRBJ1-2, the V gene TRBV6-1; 7 bases match TRBD1. Per the germline V gene, CDR1 is MNHNS and CDR2 is SASEGT. V gave up 7 bases and J gave up 3 bases; unmatched junction bases: 11. This CDR3 spans 15 amino acids. CDR3 coding DNA: TGTGCCAGCACCCAGATGACAGGGATGTACTATGGCTACACCTTC. Translated, it gives CASTQMTGMYYGYTF.